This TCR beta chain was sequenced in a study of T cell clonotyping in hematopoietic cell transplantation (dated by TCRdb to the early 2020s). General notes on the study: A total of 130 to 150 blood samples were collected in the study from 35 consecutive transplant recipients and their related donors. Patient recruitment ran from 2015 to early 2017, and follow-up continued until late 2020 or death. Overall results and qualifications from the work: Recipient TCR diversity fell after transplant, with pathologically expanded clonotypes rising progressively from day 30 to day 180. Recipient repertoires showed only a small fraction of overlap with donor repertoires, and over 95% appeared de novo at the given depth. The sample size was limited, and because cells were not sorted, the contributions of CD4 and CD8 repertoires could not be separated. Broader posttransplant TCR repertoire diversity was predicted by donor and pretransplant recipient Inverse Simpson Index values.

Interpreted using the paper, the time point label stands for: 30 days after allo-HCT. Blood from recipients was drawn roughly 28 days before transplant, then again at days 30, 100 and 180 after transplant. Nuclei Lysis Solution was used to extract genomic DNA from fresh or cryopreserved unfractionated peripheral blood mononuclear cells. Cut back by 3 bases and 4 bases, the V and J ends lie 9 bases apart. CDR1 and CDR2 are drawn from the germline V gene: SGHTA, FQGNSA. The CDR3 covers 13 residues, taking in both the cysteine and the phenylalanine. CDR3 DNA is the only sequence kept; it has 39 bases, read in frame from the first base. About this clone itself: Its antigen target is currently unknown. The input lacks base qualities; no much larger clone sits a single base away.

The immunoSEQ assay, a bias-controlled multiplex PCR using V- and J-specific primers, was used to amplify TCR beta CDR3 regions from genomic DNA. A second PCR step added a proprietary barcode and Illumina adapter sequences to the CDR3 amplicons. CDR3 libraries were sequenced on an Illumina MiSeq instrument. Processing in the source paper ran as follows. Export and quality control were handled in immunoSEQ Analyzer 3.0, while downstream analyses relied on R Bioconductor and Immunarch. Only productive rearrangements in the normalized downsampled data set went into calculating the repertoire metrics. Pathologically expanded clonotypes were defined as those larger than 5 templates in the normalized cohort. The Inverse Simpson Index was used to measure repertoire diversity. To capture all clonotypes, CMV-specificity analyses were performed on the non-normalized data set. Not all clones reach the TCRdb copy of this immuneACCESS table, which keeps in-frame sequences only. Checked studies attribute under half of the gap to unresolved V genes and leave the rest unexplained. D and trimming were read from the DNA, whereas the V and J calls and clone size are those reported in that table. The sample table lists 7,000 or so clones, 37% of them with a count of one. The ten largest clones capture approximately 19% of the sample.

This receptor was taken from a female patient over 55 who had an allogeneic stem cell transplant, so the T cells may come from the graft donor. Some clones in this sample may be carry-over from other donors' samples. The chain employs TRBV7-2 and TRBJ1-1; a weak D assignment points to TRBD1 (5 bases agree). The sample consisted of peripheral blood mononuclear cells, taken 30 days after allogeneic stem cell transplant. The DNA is TGTGCCAGCAGCTTTGGGGCGAGCACTGAAGCTTTCTTT. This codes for CASSFGASTEAFF.